Sequencing of this TCR beta chain was carried out in a study of T-cell memory formation after mild COVID-19. Study findings and constraints: Day 15 to 85 contractors were CD4/CD8 balanced; later expanders leaned CD4+.

With regard to this clonotype: Its target is unknown.

TCRdb itself ran the 5' RACE reads through MiXCR, one entry per CDR3 protein. The sample shows 200,000 to 300,000 distinct CDR3 sequences, 15% of them seen only once. The V gene lost 8 bases and the J gene lost 2 bases, with 16 bases spanning the gap. The CDR3 runs to 14 residues. Germline V CDR1 and CDR2: MNHEY, SMNVEV (reference sequence). The TCR comes from an adult woman who had mild COVID-19 (a few samples of this study predate the infection). Cell type and time point are not known. Sequencing was carried out using PBMCs or a T cell subset sorted from them (not recorded which). The chain joins TRBV27 to TRBJ2-7, with D possibly matching TRBD1 (5 bases). CDR3 DNA sequence: TGTGCCAGCCACAGGACCCGACGGCCCTACGAGCAGTACTTC. Protein sequence: CASHRTRRPYEQYF.